This is a list of T cell receptor beta chains from one sample in a study of molecular identifiers for immune sequencing clone quantification. TCRdb reanalysed the PCR reads using MiXCR and keeps one entry per CDR3 protein. The top ten clones hold about 0.79% of a sample with more than 250,000 distinct CDR3 sequences, roughly a fifth of them seen once. Sequencing was performed on naive CD8+ T cells from blood, with Jurkat cell RNA spiked in. Receptors were obtained from a human donor in good health. Some libraries in this study had Jurkat cell RNA spiked in. Each CDR3 is given with its conserved first and last residue. Each record gives: J gene, V gene, D gene, clone size, CDR3 protein, CDR3 DNA. The D gene is left open where the match is weak. Clone size is stated in some rows and not others, as once, few, many or a class when expanded.

J gene: TRBJ1-4; V gene: TRBV6-2/TRBV6-3; D gene: TRBD1; clone size: many; CDR3 protein: CASSPGQGLEKLFF; CDR3 DNA: TGTGCCAGCAGCCCGGGACAGGGCCTTGAAAAACTGTTTTTT
J gene: TRBJ2-1; V gene: TRBV28; D gene: -; clone size: -; CDR3 protein: CASSLWQARSSYSEQFF; CDR3 DNA: TGTGCCAGCAGTTTATGGCAGGCCCGAAGCTCCTACAGTGAGCAGTTCTTC
J gene: TRBJ2-7; V gene: TRBV4-3; D gene: -; clone size: many; CDR3 protein: CASSQGFTGNSYEQYF; CDR3 DNA: TGCGCCAGCAGCCAAGGCTTTACGGGAAACTCCTACGAGCAGTACTTC
J gene: TRBJ2-7; V gene: TRBV4-1; D gene: TRBD1; clone size: many; CDR3 protein: CASSHIPGGRDEQYF; CDR3 DNA: TGCGCCAGCAGCCATATCCCAGGGGGTCGGGACGAGCAGTACTTC
J gene: TRBJ2-5; V gene: TRBV23-1; D gene: -; clone size: many; CDR3 protein: CASSQPGDRSLGTQYF; CDR3 DNA: TGCGCCAGCAGTCAACCGGGGGACAGAAGCTTGGGGACCCAGTACTTC
J gene: TRBJ1-1; V gene: TRBV13; D gene: TRBD1; clone size: many; CDR3 protein: CASSGGQGETEAFF; CDR3 DNA: TGTGCCAGCAGCGGCGGACAGGGGGAAACTGAAGCTTTCTTT
J gene: TRBJ2-5; V gene: TRBV7-9; D gene: -; clone size: many; CDR3 protein: CASRPPREETQYF; CDR3 DNA: TGTGCCAGCAGACCCCCCAGAGAAGAGACCCAGTACTTC
J gene: TRBJ2-5; V gene: TRBV5-1; D gene: -; clone size: many; CDR3 protein: CASSLGLYQETQYF; CDR3 DNA: TGCGCCAGCAGCTTAGGCCTATACCAAGAGACCCAGTACTTC
J gene: TRBJ2-7; V gene: TRBV7-6; D gene: -; clone size: many; CDR3 protein: CASSTLPGEQYF; CDR3 DNA: TGTGCCAGCAGCACTTTACCGGGCGAGCAGTACTTC
J gene: TRBJ2-7; V gene: TRBV27; D gene: TRBD1; clone size: -; CDR3 protein: CAGSLGAGGLYEQYF; CDR3 DNA: TGTGCCGGCAGTTTAGGGGCAGGGGGCCTCTACGAGCAGTACTTC
J gene: TRBJ2-1; V gene: TRBV7-9; D gene: -; clone size: many; CDR3 protein: CASRRPPVNEQFF; CDR3 DNA: TGTGCCAGCAGGAGGCCGCCGGTAAATGAGCAGTTCTTC
J gene: TRBJ2-5; V gene: TRBV13; D gene: -; clone size: few; CDR3 protein: CASSFSIQETQYF; CDR3 DNA: TGTGCCAGCAGCTTCTCGATCCAAGAGACCCAGTACTTC
J gene: TRBJ2-3; V gene: TRBV7-3; D gene: -; clone size: many; CDR3 protein: CASSSTTHDLDTQYF; CDR3 DNA: TGTGCCAGCAGCTCCACCACGCATGATTTAGATACGCAGTATTTT
J gene: TRBJ2-1; V gene: TRBV4-1; D gene: TRBD1; clone size: -; CDR3 protein: CASSQRGQGALNEQFF; CDR3 DNA: TGCGCCAGCAGCCAAAGGGGACAGGGGGCGTTGAATGAGCAGTTCTTC
J gene: TRBJ2-7; V gene: TRBV30; D gene: -; clone size: many; CDR3 protein: CAWHGAYEQYF; CDR3 DNA: TGTGCCTGGCACGGAGCCTACGAGCAGTACTTC
J gene: TRBJ2-1; V gene: TRBV14; D gene: -; clone size: -; CDR3 protein: CASSQVGVVHEQFF; CDR3 DNA: TGTGCCAGCAGCCAAGTGGGTGTAGTTCATGAGCAGTTCTTC
J gene: TRBJ2-6; V gene: TRBV10-3; D gene: -; clone size: few; CDR3 protein: CAIRQTSGANVLTF; CDR3 DNA: TGTGCCATCAGGCAGACCTCTGGGGCCAACGTCCTGACTTTC
J gene: TRBJ1-5; V gene: TRBV19; D gene: TRBD1; clone size: -; CDR3 protein: CASSLGDRGLRPQHF; CDR3 DNA: TGTGCCAGTAGCCTGGGGGACAGGGGGCTGCGGCCCCAGCATTTT
J gene: TRBJ2-3; V gene: TRBV6-5; D gene: -; clone size: many; CDR3 protein: CASNTGLGTDTQYF; CDR3 DNA: TGTGCCAGCAATACAGGGTTGGGGACAGATACGCAGTATTTT
J gene: TRBJ1-1; V gene: TRBV6-2/TRBV6-3; D gene: -; clone size: many; CDR3 protein: CASSYDYEAFF; CDR3 DNA: TGTGCCAGCAGTTACGACTATGAAGCTTTCTTT
J gene: TRBJ1-5; V gene: TRBV2; D gene: -; clone size: many; CDR3 protein: CASSEIPPGVLQPQHF; CDR3 DNA: TGTGCCAGCAGTGAAATCCCGCCAGGGGTCCTTCAGCCCCAGCATTTT
J gene: TRBJ1-2; V gene: TRBV7-9; D gene: TRBD1; clone size: many; CDR3 protein: CASSPRQGGVYGYTF; CDR3 DNA: TGTGCCAGCAGCCCCCGACAGGGAGGAGTCTATGGCTACACCTTC
J gene: TRBJ1-5; V gene: TRBV21-1; D gene: -; clone size: many; CDR3 protein: CASTPGYSNQPQHF; CDR3 DNA: TGTGCCAGCACCCCGGGGTATAGCAATCAGCCCCAGCATTTT
J gene: TRBJ1-1; V gene: TRBV12-3/TRBV12-4; D gene: -; clone size: -; CDR3 protein: CASFRDRTEAFF; CDR3 DNA: TGTGCCAGCTTCAGGGATCGCACTGAAGCTTTCTTT
J gene: TRBJ2-7; V gene: TRBV10-3; D gene: TRBD1; clone size: few; CDR3 protein: CAISDARDRAYEQYF; CDR3 DNA: TGTGCCATCAGTGACGCCCGGGACAGAGCCTACGAGCAGTACTTC
J gene: TRBJ2-7; V gene: TRBV12-3/TRBV12-4; D gene: TRBD1; clone size: many; CDR3 protein: CASSGGTGGNEQYF; CDR3 DNA: TGTGCCAGCAGTGGGGGGACAGGGGGCAACGAGCAGTACTTC
J gene: TRBJ2-5; V gene: TRBV7-6; D gene: TRBD2; clone size: -; CDR3 protein: CVSSLGWLAGAPETQYF; CDR3 DNA: TGTGTCAGCAGCTTAGGGTGGCTAGCGGGGGCTCCTGAGACCCAGTACTTC
J gene: TRBJ2-2; V gene: TRBV11-2; D gene: -; clone size: -; CDR3 protein: CASSPGVRADPILLF; CDR3 DNA: TGTGCCAGCAGCCCTGGGGTGCGGGCAGACCCCATATTGCTTTTT
J gene: TRBJ2-7; V gene: TRBV30; D gene: -; clone size: many; CDR3 protein: CAWSATANEQYF; CDR3 DNA: TGTGCCTGGAGTGCAACAGCTAACGAGCAGTACTTC
J gene: TRBJ2-1; V gene: TRBV28; D gene: -; clone size: -; CDR3 protein: CASSPRTIGSYNEQFF; CDR3 DNA: TGTGCCAGCAGTCCCCGGACGATCGGGTCCTACAATGAGCAGTTCTTC
J gene: TRBJ2-3; V gene: TRBV6-2/TRBV6-3; D gene: -; clone size: few; CDR3 protein: CASTLWFNTDTQYF; CDR3 DNA: TGTGCCAGCACCCTGTGGTTCAACACAGATACGCAGTATTTT
J gene: TRBJ2-7; V gene: TRBV28; D gene: -; clone size: many; CDR3 protein: CASSHPEANYEQYF; CDR3 DNA: TGTGCCAGCAGTCACCCGGAGGCCAACTACGAGCAGTACTTC
J gene: TRBJ2-7; V gene: TRBV27; D gene: -; clone size: many; CDR3 protein: CASRGDSYEQYF; CDR3 DNA: TGTGCCAGCAGAGGGGATTCCTACGAGCAGTACTTC
J gene: TRBJ2-3; V gene: TRBV12-5; D gene: -; clone size: few; CDR3 protein: CATHSGGSGTDTQYF; CDR3 DNA: TGTGCTACCCACTCCGGTGGCAGTGGCACAGATACGCAGTATTTT
J gene: TRBJ2-3; V gene: TRBV11-2; D gene: -; clone size: few; CDR3 protein: CASSLVVGTQYF; CDR3 DNA: TGTGCCAGCAGCTTAGTGGTGGGTACGCAGTATTTT
J gene: TRBJ2-7; V gene: TRBV4-3; D gene: -; clone size: many; CDR3 protein: CASSQDRQGISYEQYF; CDR3 DNA: TGCGCCAGCAGCCAAGATCGGCAGGGCATCTCCTACGAGCAGTACTTC
J gene: TRBJ2-5; V gene: TRBV11-2; D gene: -; clone size: many; CDR3 protein: CASSGIRGQETQYF; CDR3 DNA: TGTGCCAGCAGTGGAATACGCGGACAAGAGACCCAGTACTTC
J gene: TRBJ2-2; V gene: TRBV10-3; D gene: TRBD2; clone size: -; CDR3 protein: CAISETTLAGEYTGELFF; CDR3 DNA: TGTGCCATCAGTGAGACTACCTTAGCGGGGGAGTACACCGGGGAGCTGTTTTTT
J gene: TRBJ2-3; V gene: TRBV19; D gene: -; clone size: many; CDR3 protein: CASSIGTFYTDTQYF; CDR3 DNA: TGTGCCAGTAGTATTGGAACTTTCTACACAGATACGCAGTATTTT
J gene: TRBJ2-7; V gene: TRBV11-2; D gene: -; clone size: few; CDR3 protein: CASSWLGPQDEQYF; CDR3 DNA: TGTGCCAGCAGCTGGCTAGGGCCCCAAGACGAGCAGTACTTC
J gene: TRBJ2-4; V gene: TRBV12-3/TRBV12-4; D gene: -; clone size: many; CDR3 protein: CASSLEEGAKDIQYF; CDR3 DNA: TGTGCCAGCAGTTTAGAGGAGGGGGCGAAGGACATTCAGTACTTC
J gene: TRBJ2-7; V gene: TRBV7-2; D gene: TRBD1; clone size: many; CDR3 protein: CASSPWTGSYEQYF; CDR3 DNA: TGTGCCAGCAGCCCGTGGACAGGCTCCTACGAGCAGTACTTC
J gene: TRBJ2-7; V gene: TRBV28; D gene: TRBD2; clone size: many; CDR3 protein: CASTRPGTSIAYEQYF; CDR3 DNA: TGTGCCAGCACCCGACCCGGGACTAGCATTGCCTACGAGCAGTACTTC
J gene: TRBJ2-5; V gene: TRBV29-1; D gene: -; clone size: -; CDR3 protein: CSVETGSGETQYF; CDR3 DNA: TGCAGCGTTGAAACGGGATCTGGGGAGACCCAGTACTTC
J gene: TRBJ1-2; V gene: TRBV7-9; D gene: TRBD1; clone size: -; CDR3 protein: CASSLDPGHRGANYGYTF; CDR3 DNA: TGTGCCAGCAGCTTAGACCCCGGGCACAGGGGGGCTAACTATGGCTACACCTTC
J gene: TRBJ2-5; V gene: TRBV29-1; D gene: -; clone size: many; CDR3 protein: CSVEDPGRQETQYF; CDR3 DNA: TGCAGCGTTGAAGATCCGGGACGCCAAGAGACCCAGTACTTC
J gene: TRBJ1-1; V gene: TRBV4-3; D gene: -; clone size: many; CDR3 protein: CASSRTLGTEAFF; CDR3 DNA: TGCGCCAGCAGCCGCACGCTAGGCACTGAAGCTTTCTTT
J gene: TRBJ2-7; V gene: TRBV7-9; D gene: -; clone size: -; CDR3 protein: CASSRNQAASYEQYF; CDR3 DNA: TGTGCCAGCAGCCGAAATCAAGCGGCCTCCTACGAGCAGTACTTC
J gene: TRBJ1-2; V gene: TRBV4-3; D gene: TRBD1; clone size: few; CDR3 protein: CASSQVGGQGAHGYTF; CDR3 DNA: TGCGCCAGCAGCCAAGTTGGGGGACAGGGGGCGCATGGCTACACCTTC
J gene: TRBJ2-2; V gene: TRBV20-1; D gene: -; clone size: -; CDR3 protein: CSAEYYDRNTGELFF; CDR3 DNA: TGCAGTGCCGAGTACTACGACAGGAACACCGGGGAGCTGTTTTTT
J gene: TRBJ2-3; V gene: TRBV9; D gene: -; clone size: few; CDR3 protein: CASGGLFTDTQYF; CDR3 DNA: TGTGCCAGCGGGGGACTTTTCACAGATACGCAGTATTTT
J gene: TRBJ2-7; V gene: TRBV7-6; D gene: -; clone size: -; CDR3 protein: CASQAGPVLGEQYF; CDR3 DNA: TGTGCCAGCCAGGCCGGCCCGGTGTTAGGCGAGCAGTACTTC
J gene: TRBJ1-1; V gene: TRBV29-1; D gene: -; clone size: few; CDR3 protein: CSPALLGAAEAFF; CDR3 DNA: TGCAGCCCAGCGCTTCTAGGGGCCGCTGAAGCTTTCTTT